This T cell receptor (beta chain) came from a study of T cell changes during pregnancy in multiple sclerosis. The assay was immunoSEQ multiplex PCR, and TCRdb's table has in-frame clones only and misses some. The profile shows under 50,000 clones, 80% to 95% of them singletons. Looked up from germline, CDR1 is MNHNS and CDR2 is SASEGT. The CDR3 length is 15 residues. V gave up 6 bases and J gave up 8 bases; unmatched junction bases: 11. The chain is built from TRBV6-1 and TRBJ1-4; 8 bases are a match to TRBD1. The sample consisted of CD8+ T cells from peripheral blood mononuclear cells, taken before pregnancy. This clonotype was sampled from a female donor with multiple sclerosis, enrolled in a pregnancy study. Here the CDR3 reads CASRAPDRGREKLFF. For the CDR3, the DNA is TGTGCCAGCAGGGCGCCTGACAGGGGAAGGGAAAAACTGTTTTTT.